A selection of T cell receptor beta chains follows, all from one sample in a study of blood T cell repertoires in COVID-19. Using immunoSEQ multiplex PCR, the repertoire was profiled, and TCRdb retains in-frame clones only, with some absent. The sample lists about 260,000 clones, over 80% occurring once. Sequenced input: peripheral blood. Receptors were obtained from a woman in her 40s who had recovered from COVID-19. Both conserved end residues are part of each CDR3. The D gene is left open where the match is weak. Clone size is given for some rows only: seen once, a few or many times, or a class if the clone is expanded.

len,d_gene,v_gene,j_gene,abundance,CDR3aa,CDR3nt
13,.,TRBV6-6,TRBJ2-2,.,CASRQDSTGELFF,TGTGCCAGCAGACAGGACAGCACCGGGGAGCTGTTTTTT
15,.,TRBV25-1,TRBJ2-6,.,CASSGQNSGANVLTF,TGTGCCAGCAGTGGACAAAACTCTGGGGCCAACGTCCTGACTTTC
18,.,TRBV4-2,TRBJ2-6,.,CASSQRDTGWGGANVLTF,TGTGCCAGCAGCCAACGGGACACCGGATGGGGGGGGGCCAACGTCCTGACTTTC
16,.,TRBV19,TRBJ2-7,.,CASSMGQNAYSYEQYF,TGTGCCAGTAGTATGGGCCAGAATGCCTATTCCTACGAGCAGTACTTC
13,.,TRBV28,TRBJ1-5,.,CASRRDIDQPQHF,TGTGCCAGCCGCCGGGACATAGATCAGCCCCAGCATTTT
16,.,TRBV5-1,TRBJ1-1,.,CASSLGPQKGDTEAFF,TGCGCCAGCAGCTTGGGGCCACAGAAGGGGGACACTGAAGCTTTCTTT
13,.,TRBV2,TRBJ1-6,once,CASSVQINSPLHF,TGTGCCAGCAGTGTCCAGATTAATTCACCCCTCCACTTT
10,.,TRBV20-1,TRBJ2-1,.,CSARNEEQFF,TGCAGTGCTAGGAACGAGGAGCAGTTCTTC
16,.,TRBV6-5,TRBJ1-6,.,CASSYSSSRGSSPLHF,TGTGCCAGCAGTTACTCGAGTAGCAGGGGAAGTTCACCCCTCCACTTT
15,.,TRBV6-5,TRBJ1-4,.,CASSYLRTGNEKLFF,TGTGCCAGCAGTTACTTGCGGACGGGAAATGAAAAACTGTTTTTT
13,TRBD2,TRBV19,TRBJ2-1,.,CASRNRGGNEQFF,TGTGCCAGTAGAAACCGGGGGGGCAATGAGCAGTTCTTC
14,.,TRBV13,TRBJ2-5,.,CASSLQRLQETQYF,TGTGCCAGCAGCTTACAACGCCTACAAGAGACCCAGTACTTC
16,.,TRBV7-7,TRBJ2-1,once,CASSLAGASSYNEQFF,TGTGCCAGCAGCTTAGCTGGGGCGAGCTCCTACAATGAGCAGTTCTTC
16,TRBD1,TRBV5-6,TRBJ2-5,.,CASSTLGTGGLETQYF,TGTGCCAGCAGCACCCTCGGGACAGGGGGCCTAGAGACCCAGTACTTC
13,.,TRBV12-3/TRBV12-4,TRBJ1-5,.,CASGGGSNQPQHF,TGTGCCAGCGGCGGGGGTAGCAATCAGCCCCAGCATTTT
14,.,TRBV18,TRBJ2-2,.,CASSPSGNTGELFF,TGTGCCAGCTCACCGTCCGGGAACACCGGGGAGCTGTTTTTT
14,TRBD1,TRBV24-1,TRBJ1-2,.,CATSDFGTVYGYTF,TGTGCCACCAGTGATTTTGGGACAGTCTATGGCTACACCTTC
19,TRBD1,TRBV5-1,TRBJ1-1,.,CASSSARDLTGQAQRRAFF,TGCGCCAGCAGCTCCGCTCGTGACTTGACGGGACAGGCCCAGCGGCGCGCTTTCTTT
15,TRBD1,TRBV9,TRBJ2-5,.,CASSGRTGTQETQYF,TGTGCCAGCAGCGGGAGGACAGGGACTCAAGAGACCCAGTACTTC
15,TRBD1,TRBV6-5,TRBJ1-4,.,CASSARDRGHEKLFF,TGTGCCAGCAGCGCCCGGGACAGGGGGCATGAAAAACTGTTTTTT
17,.,TRBV10-3,TRBJ1-4,.,CAISEFFKQATNEKLFF,TGTGCCATCAGTGAGTTCTTCAAACAAGCAACTAATGAAAAACTGTTTTTT
13,.,TRBV25-1,TRBJ1-2,.,CATQEASRLGYTF,TGTGCCACTCAAGAGGCCAGCCGTTTGGGCTACACCTTC
13,.,TRBV29-1,TRBJ2-5,.,CSVEKQVQETQYF,TGCAGCGTTGAAAAACAGGTCCAAGAGACCCAGTACTTC
13,.,TRBV28,TRBJ2-3,.,CASSLVREDTQYF,TGTGCCAGCAGTTTAGTCCGGGAAGATACGCAGTATTTT
13,.,TRBV5-1,TRBJ2-7,.,CASSNLTGYEQYF,TGCGCCAGCAGCAATCTGACGGGCTACGAGCAGTACTTC
13,TRBD2,TRBV3-1/TRBV3-2,TRBJ2-5,.,CASSQDRGLAVYF,TGTGCCAGCAGCCAAGATCGAGGACTAGCGGTTTACTTC
16,.,TRBV4-1,TRBJ2-1,.,CASSQDPRQGYNEQFF,TGCGCCAGCAGCCAAGATCCGAGGCAGGGGTACAATGAGCAGTTCTTC
13,.,TRBV2,TRBJ1-4,.,CASSPPIQEKLFF,TGTGCCAGCAGCCCCCCCATCCAAGAAAAACTGTTTTTT
16,.,TRBV15,TRBJ1-1,.,CATSRVPPGASGEAFF,TGTGCCACCAGCAGAGTCCCCCCGGGGGCTAGCGGTGAAGCTTTCTTT
15,.,TRBV7-3,TRBJ1-2,.,CASSLNAGTAYGYTF,TGTGCCAGCAGCTTAAACGCGGGTACGGCCTATGGCTACACCTTC
11,.,TRBV2,TRBJ1-5,.,CASRGGQPQHF,TGTGCCAGCAGGGGAGGACAGCCCCAGCATTTT
13,.,TRBV11-3,TRBJ2-1,.,CASSPDSHNEQFF,TGTGCCAGCAGCCCCGACAGCCACAATGAGCAGTTCTTC
16,TRBD1,TRBV18,TRBJ2-5,few,CASSPNPGTDQETQYF,TGTGCCAGCTCACCGAACCCTGGGACAGACCAAGAGACCCAGTACTTC
17,TRBD1,TRBV4-2,TRBJ2-1,.,CASSQGRDRDRGNEQFF,TGTGCCAGCAGCCAAGGCCGGGACCGGGACAGGGGCAATGAGCAGTTCTTC
14,TRBD2,TRBV25-1,TRBJ2-3,.,CASSGAGGPDTQYF,TGTGCCAGCAGTGGGGCGGGGGGCCCAGATACGCAGTATTTT
12,TRBD2,TRBV30,TRBJ2-3,.,CAWGTSSDTQYF,TGTGCCTGGGGGACTAGCTCAGATACGCAGTATTTT
14,.,TRBV30,TRBJ1-6,.,CAWGPVNYNSPLHF,TGTGCCTGGGGCCCAGTCAACTATAATTCACCCCTCCACTTT
14,.,TRBV24-1,TRBJ2-3,.,CATSAGDGTDTQYF,TGTGCCACCAGTGCGGGGGATGGCACAGATACGCAGTATTTT
15,TRBD2,TRBV28,TRBJ2-7,once,CASSLGVSIAGEQYF,TGTGCCAGCAGCCTCGGGGTTTCAATAGCGGGCGAGCAGTACTTC
13,.,TRBV15,TRBJ1-2,.,CATSRAGFEGYTF,TGTGCCACCAGCAGGGCAGGCTTTGAGGGCTACACCTTC
17,TRBD1,TRBV3-1/TRBV3-2,TRBJ1-2,.,CASSQEFMGQGNYGYTF,TGTGCCAGCAGCCAAGAGTTTATGGGACAGGGGAACTATGGCTACACCTTC
15,.,TRBV2,TRBJ2-3,.,CASSDPGQTTDTQYF,TGTGCCAGCAGTGATCCAGGCCAGACCACAGATACGCAGTATTTT
14,.,TRBV5-1,TRBJ2-5,once,CASTPGAEGDTQYF,TGCGCCAGCACCCCCGGGGCCGAGGGGGACACCCAGTACTTC
16,TRBD2,TRBV30,TRBJ2-2,.,CAWSGIAGGYTGELFF,TGTGCCTGGAGTGGAATAGCGGGGGGATACACCGGGGAGCTGTTTTTT
15,.,TRBV7-2,TRBJ1-6,once,CASSSKNWPNSPLHF,TGTGCCAGCAGCTCGAAAAATTGGCCTAATTCACCCCTCCACTTT
16,TRBD1,TRBV5-6,TRBJ1-2,few,CASSLVGDRATYGYTF,TGTGCCAGCAGCTTGGTGGGGGACAGGGCTACCTATGGCTACACCTTC
14,TRBD2,TRBV7-9,TRBJ2-1,.,CASSLGGGYNEQFF,TGTGCCAGCAGCTTAGGCGGGGGATACAATGAGCAGTTCTTC
13,.,TRBV18,TRBJ2-7,.,CASSPPAGNEQYF,TGTGCCAGCTCACCTCCAGCAGGGAACGAGCAGTACTTC
16,TRBD2,TRBV28,TRBJ2-3,.,CASSQGLAGGTDTQYF,TGTGCCAGCAGTCAGGGACTAGCGGGGGGCACAGATACGCAGTATTTT
15,TRBD1,TRBV28,TRBJ1-5,.,CASSPWDRRDQPQHF,TGTGCCAGCAGCCCGTGGGACAGGCGGGATCAGCCCCAGCATTTT
13,TRBD1,TRBV18,TRBJ1-5,.,CASCQGAQQPQHF,TGTGCCAGCTGTCAGGGGGCTCAGCAGCCCCAGCATTTT
16,TRBD2,TRBV28,TRBJ2-2,.,CASSSPGTSGAGELFF,TGTGCCAGCAGCTCGCCCGGGACTAGCGGGGCCGGGGAGCTGTTTTTT
14,.,TRBV28,TRBJ2-5,.,CASSLLRGIETQYF,TGTGCCAGCAGTTTATTGCGGGGCATAGAGACCCAGTACTTC
17,TRBD1,TRBV9,TRBJ2-3,.,CASSGPRWDSHTDTQYF,TGTGCCAGCAGCGGCCCCAGGTGGGACAGTCACACAGATACGCAGTATTTT
14,.,TRBV3-1/TRBV3-2,TRBJ2-3,.,CASSQTASTDTQYF,TGTGCCAGCAGCCAGACAGCTAGCACAGATACGCAGTATTTT
13,TRBD2,TRBV7-6,TRBJ2-1,.,CASSRTSFDEQFF,TGTGCCAGCAGCCGGACTAGCTTTGATGAGCAGTTCTTC
18,.,TRBV4-1,TRBJ2-7,.,CASSQEDLRGYRAYEQYF,TGCGCCAGCAGCCAAGAGGATCTTAGGGGGTACAGAGCCTACGAGCAGTACTTC
12,TRBD1,TRBV12-3/TRBV12-4,TRBJ1-4,few,CASGRQGEKLFF,TGTGCCAGCGGCAGACAGGGTGAAAAACTGTTTTTT
14,.,TRBV28,TRBJ1-5,once,CASTDRPTAQPQHF,TGTGCCAGCACCGACAGGCCGACCGCTCAGCCCCAGCATTTT
15,TRBD2,TRBV4-1,TRBJ2-2,once,CASSTLAGYTGELFF,TGCGCCAGCAGTACCCTAGCGGGGTACACCGGGGAGCTGTTTTTT